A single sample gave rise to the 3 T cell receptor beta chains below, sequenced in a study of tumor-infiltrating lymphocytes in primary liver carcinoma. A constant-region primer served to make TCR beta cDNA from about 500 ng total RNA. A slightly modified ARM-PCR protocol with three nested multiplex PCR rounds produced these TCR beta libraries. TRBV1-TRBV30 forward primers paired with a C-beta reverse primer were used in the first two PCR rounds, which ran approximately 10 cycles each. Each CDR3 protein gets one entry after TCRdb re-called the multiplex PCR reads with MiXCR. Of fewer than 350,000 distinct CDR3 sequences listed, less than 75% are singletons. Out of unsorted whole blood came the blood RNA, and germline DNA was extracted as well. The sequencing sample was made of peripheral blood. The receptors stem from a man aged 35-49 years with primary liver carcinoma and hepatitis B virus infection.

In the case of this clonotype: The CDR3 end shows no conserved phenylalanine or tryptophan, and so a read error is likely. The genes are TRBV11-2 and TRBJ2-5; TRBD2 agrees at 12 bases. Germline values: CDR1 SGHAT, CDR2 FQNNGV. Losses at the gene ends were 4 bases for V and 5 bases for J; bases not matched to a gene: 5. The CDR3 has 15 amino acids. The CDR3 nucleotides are TGTGCCAGCAGCTCCGGACTAGCGGGGCATGAGACCCAGTACCTC. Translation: CASSSGLAGHETQYL.

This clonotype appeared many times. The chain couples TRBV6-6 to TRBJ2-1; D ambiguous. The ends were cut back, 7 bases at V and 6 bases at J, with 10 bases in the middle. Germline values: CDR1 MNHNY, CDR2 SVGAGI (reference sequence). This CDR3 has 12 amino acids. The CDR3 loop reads CASTDVSNEQFF. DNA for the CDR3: TGTGCCAGCACGGACGTCTCCAATGAGCAGTTCTTC.

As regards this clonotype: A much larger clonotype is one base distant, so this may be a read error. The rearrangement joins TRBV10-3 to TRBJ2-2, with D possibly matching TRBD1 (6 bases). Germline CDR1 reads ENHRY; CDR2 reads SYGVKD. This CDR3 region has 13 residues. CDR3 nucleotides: TGTGCCATCACAGGGGTGAATACCGGGGAGCTGTCTTTT. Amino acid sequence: CAITGVNTGELSF.